A selection of T cell receptor beta chains follows, all from one sample in a study of T cell repertoires in cytomegalovirus infection. Their antigens are not known. TCRdb redid the calling of the reads with MiXCR, one entry per CDR3 protein. The sample gives roughly 920,000 distinct CDR3 sequences, approximately 31% of which show up once; 13% is in the top ten. The sample consisted of cultured CD8+ T cells from PBMCs, taken from culture after CMV antigen stimulation. All receptors come from a human donor in good health (CMV status not recorded). Some clones in this sample may be carry-over from other donors' samples. The CDR3 runs from the conserved cysteine through the conserved F or W. Fields, in order: D gene, clone size, V gene, J gene, CDR3 protein, CDR3 DNA. The D gene is left open where the match is weak. Clone size is not always given. Where it is, it says once, few, many or a class for expanded clones.

TRBD2	few	TRBV7-9	TRBJ2-3	CASSLEAGLGDTDTQYF	TGTGCCAGCAGCTTAGAGGCGGGACTAGGGGACACAGATACGCAGTATTTT
TRBD1	many	TRBV27	TRBJ1-5	CASSHRGLGNQPQHF	TGTGCCAGCAGTCACAGGGGGCTCGGCAATCAGCCCCAGCATTTT
TRBD1	few	TRBV7-9	TRBJ2-3	CASSLPTDRARTDTQYF	TGTGCCAGCAGTCTACCCACGGACAGGGCCCGCACAGATACGCAGTATTTT
TRBD1	.	TRBV7-6	TRBJ2-7	CASSLVQGPAYEQYF	TGTGCCAGCAGCTTAGTACAGGGGCCAGCCTACGAGCAGTACTTC
TRBD2	.	TRBV6-5	TRBJ2-3	CASSTSGAITDTQYF	TGTGCCAGCAGCACTAGCGGGGCCATCACAGATACGCAGTATTTT
.	many	TRBV7-6	TRBJ1-1	CASSLLGSNTEAFF	TGTGCCAGCAGCTTATTGGGGTCGAACACTGAAGCTTTCTTT
TRBD1	.	TRBV14	TRBJ2-3	CASSQNSLWGQGIDTQYF	TGTGCCAGCAGCCAAAATTCCCTCTGGGGACAGGGGATAGATACGCAGTATTTT
.	few	TRBV4-1	TRBJ2-1	CASSQGHTVGYNEQFF	TGCGCCAGCAGCCAAGGCCACACAGTCGGTTACAATGAGCAGTTCTTC
TRBD1	.	TRBV20-1	TRBJ2-7	CSASGGTGGSGEQYF	TGCAGTGCTAGCGGCGGGACAGGGGGCTCGGGGGAGCAGTACTTC
.	.	TRBV14	TRBJ2-7	CASSHGGGGSRPYEQYF	TGTGCCAGCAGCCATGGAGGGGGGGGATCTAGACCCTACGAGCAGTACTTC
.	.	TRBV20-1	TRBJ2-1	CSARDARLDEQFF	TGCAGTGCTAGAGATGCCAGGTTGGATGAGCAGTTCTTC
TRBD2	few	TRBV4-1	TRBJ2-5	CASSQAGLAGEETQYF	TGCGCCAGCAGCCAGGCGGGACTAGCGGGGGAGGAGACCCAGTACTTC
.	.	TRBV5-5	TRBJ1-5	CASSVYGNQPQHF	TGTGCCAGCAGCGTCTATGGGAATCAGCCCCAGCATTTT
.	.	TRBV28	TRBJ2-2	CASSFWGRGTGELFF	TGTGCCAGCAGTTTTTGGGGTAGGGGCACCGGGGAGCTGTTTTTT
.	.	TRBV14	TRBJ1-1	CASSLGQHAAFF	TGTGCCAGCAGCCTGGGACAACATGCGGCTTTCTTT
TRBD1	.	TRBV27	TRBJ1-4	CASRFDRASEKLFF	TGTGCCAGCAGATTCGACAGGGCGTCTGAAAAACTGTTTTTT
TRBD2	once	TRBV12-3/TRBV12-4	TRBJ2-7	CASSFGGAGYEQYF	TGTGCCAGCAGTTTCGGGGGGGCGGGCTACGAGCAGTACTTC
.	.	TRBV6-6	TRBJ1-1	CASSYGRENTEAFF	TGTGCCAGCAGTTACGGACGGGAGAACACTGAAGCTTTCTTT
.	.	TRBV19	TRBJ2-7	CASSIGGSSYEQYF	TGTGCCAGTAGTATTGGGGGCAGCTCCTACGAGCAGTACTTC
.	.	TRBV7-4	TRBJ1-4	CASSLAFPESEEKLFF	TGTGCCAGCAGCTTAGCCTTCCCCGAAAGTGAAGAAAAACTGTTTTTT
TRBD2	.	TRBV14	TRBJ2-1	CASSPSRGGRNEQFF	TGTGCCAGCAGCCCCTCTCGGGGGGGCCGAAATGAGCAGTTCTTC
.	many	TRBV7-2	TRBJ1-3	CASSEKGPVIRNTIYF	TGTGCCAGCAGTGAGAAAGGCCCTGTCATTAGAAACACCATATATTTT